These 3 T cell receptor beta chains originate from one sample sequenced in a study of regulatory T cells in long-lasting Graves disease. Sample time point: newly diagnosed GD, antithyroid drugs for less than 3 months. Making the TCR library involved RNA that had been extracted from PBMCs. Construction of TCR beta libraries relied on iRepertoire HTBI primers and on Arm-PCR targeting CDR3 regions. One entry per CDR3 protein results from TCRdb running MiXCR on the multiplex PCR reads. The table lists hundreds of thousands of distinct CDR3 sequences, around 17% of them singletons. These same data were also listed under a study on T cells in Graves' hyperthyroidism and ophthalmopathy.

The source material was peripheral blood mononuclear cells (PBMCs), sampled at new diagnosis, from a patient treated with antithyroid drugs. Source of these receptors: a woman aged 30 to 39 with Graves disease.

The chain's CDR3 is CASSLPSMQDTQYF. The DNA for the CDR3 is TGTGCCAGCAGCTTGCCCTCCATGCAAGATACGCAGTATTTT. The chain uses TRBV7-9 and TRBJ2-3; D unresolved. The germline CDR1 and CDR2 sequences are SEHNR and FQNEAQ (reference sequence). Trimming shortened V by 3 bases and J by 5 bases, and 12 bases separated the two germline ends. The CDR3 is made up of 14 amino acids.

This clonotype turned up a few times. The V and J genes are TRBV30 and TRBJ2-3; 11 nucleotides align to TRBD1. CDR3 length: 15 amino acids. Germline loops: CDR1 GTSNPN, CDR2 SVGIG (reference sequence). The J segment lost 6 bases and the V segment lost 4 bases, leaving 9 bases of the junction unmatched. The CDR3 sequence is CAWNPMGQGGDTQYF. CDR3 DNA sequence: TGTGCCTGGAATCCAATGGGACAGGGGGGGGATACGCAGTATTTT.

This clonotype was picked up many times. This chain connects TRBV6-5 to TRBJ1-5; D is undetermined. The CDR3 loop spans 13 amino acids. Germline values: CDR1 MNHEY, CDR2 SVGAGI. V gave up 2 bases and J gave up 4 bases, with 6 bases separating them. The CDR3 protein is CASSYMRNQPQHF. CDR3 DNA: TGTGCCAGCAGTTACATGAGAAATCAGCCCCAGCATTTT.